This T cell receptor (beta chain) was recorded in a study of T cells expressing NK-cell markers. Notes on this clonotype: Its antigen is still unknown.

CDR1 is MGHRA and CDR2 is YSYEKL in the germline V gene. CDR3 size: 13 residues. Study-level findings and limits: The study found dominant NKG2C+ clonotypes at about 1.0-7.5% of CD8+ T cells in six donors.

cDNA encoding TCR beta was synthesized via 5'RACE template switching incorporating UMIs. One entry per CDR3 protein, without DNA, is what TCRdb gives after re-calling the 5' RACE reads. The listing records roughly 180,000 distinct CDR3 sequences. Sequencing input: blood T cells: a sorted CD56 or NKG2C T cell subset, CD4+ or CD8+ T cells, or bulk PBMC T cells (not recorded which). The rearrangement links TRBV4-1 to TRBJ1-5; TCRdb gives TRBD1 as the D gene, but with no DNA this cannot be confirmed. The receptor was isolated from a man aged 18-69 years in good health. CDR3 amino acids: CASSHPRDQPQHF.